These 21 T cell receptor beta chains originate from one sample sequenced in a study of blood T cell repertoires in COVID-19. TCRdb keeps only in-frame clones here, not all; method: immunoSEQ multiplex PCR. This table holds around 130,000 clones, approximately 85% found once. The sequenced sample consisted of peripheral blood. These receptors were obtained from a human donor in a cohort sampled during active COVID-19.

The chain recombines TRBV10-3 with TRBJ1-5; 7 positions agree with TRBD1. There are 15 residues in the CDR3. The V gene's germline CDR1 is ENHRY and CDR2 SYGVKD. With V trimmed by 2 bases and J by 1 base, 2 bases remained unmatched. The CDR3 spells CAISEGTASNQPQHF. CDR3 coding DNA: TGTGCCATCAGTGAGGGGACAGCGAGCAATCAGCCCCAGCATTTT.

The CDR3, as DNA: TGCGCCAGCAGCAATCAGGGGTTCTCTGAAGCTTTCTTT. Translation: CASSNQGFSEAFF. This rearrangement joins TRBV5-1 to TRBJ1-1; TRBD1 is a possible D gene (6 bases). CDR3 length equals 13 residues. V lost 4 bases and J 6 bases, leaving 13 bases between the germline ends. Germline V gives CDR1 SGHRS, CDR2 YFSETQ.

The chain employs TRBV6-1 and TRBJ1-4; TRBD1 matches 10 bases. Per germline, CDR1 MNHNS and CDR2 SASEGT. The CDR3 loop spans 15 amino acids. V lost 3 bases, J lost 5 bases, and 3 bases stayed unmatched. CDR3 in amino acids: CASSEPGQGNEKLFF. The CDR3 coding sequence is TGTGCCAGCAGTGAGCCGGGACAGGGGAATGAAAAACTGTTTTTT.

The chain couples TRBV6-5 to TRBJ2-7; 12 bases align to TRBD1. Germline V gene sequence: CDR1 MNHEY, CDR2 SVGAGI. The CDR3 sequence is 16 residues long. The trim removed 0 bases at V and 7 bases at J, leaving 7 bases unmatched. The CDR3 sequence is CASSYSVGTGGEEQYF. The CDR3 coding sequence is TGTGCCAGCAGTTACTCGGTAGGGACAGGGGGCGAAGAGCAGTACTTC.

The CDR3 region has the DNA TGTGCCAGCAGTGGAGGACAGGGGGACAATCAGCCCCAGCATTTT. Its protein product is CASSGGQGDNQPQHF. The V gene is TRBV2, the J gene TRBJ1-5; 10 nucleotides line up with TRBD1. The CDR3 length is 15 residues. CDR1 and CDR2 (germline): SNHLY, FYNNEI. V lost 4 bases, J lost 3 bases, and 3 bases stayed unmatched. Filled out from reference TRBV2 and TRBJ1-5, the complete variable domain reads EPEVTQTPSHQVTQMGQEVILRCVPISNHLYFYWYRQILGQKVEFLVSFYNNEISEKSEIFDDQFSVERPDGSNFTLKIRSTKLEDSAMYFCASSGGQGDNQPQHFGDGTRLSIL.

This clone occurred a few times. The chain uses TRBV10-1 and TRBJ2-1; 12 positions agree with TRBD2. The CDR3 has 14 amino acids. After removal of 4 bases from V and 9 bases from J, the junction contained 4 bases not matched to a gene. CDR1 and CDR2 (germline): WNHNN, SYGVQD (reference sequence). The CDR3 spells CASSAGLAGTEQFF. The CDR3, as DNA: TGCGCCAGCAGTGCTGGACTAGCGGGGACTGAGCAGTTCTTC.

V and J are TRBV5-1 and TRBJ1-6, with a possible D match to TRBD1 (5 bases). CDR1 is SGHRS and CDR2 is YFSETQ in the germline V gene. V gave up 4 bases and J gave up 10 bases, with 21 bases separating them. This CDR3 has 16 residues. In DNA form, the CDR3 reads TGCGCCAGCAGCCCGGGGAGTGGGGAGGGACGCTCACCCCTCCACTTT. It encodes CASSPGSGEGRSPLHF.

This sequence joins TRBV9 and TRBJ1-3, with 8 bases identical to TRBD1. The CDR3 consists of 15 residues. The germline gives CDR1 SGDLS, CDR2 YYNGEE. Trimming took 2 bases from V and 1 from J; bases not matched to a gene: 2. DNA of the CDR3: TGTGCCAGCAGCGTGACAGGGGTATCTGGAAACACCATATATTTT. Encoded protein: CASSVTGVSGNTIYF.

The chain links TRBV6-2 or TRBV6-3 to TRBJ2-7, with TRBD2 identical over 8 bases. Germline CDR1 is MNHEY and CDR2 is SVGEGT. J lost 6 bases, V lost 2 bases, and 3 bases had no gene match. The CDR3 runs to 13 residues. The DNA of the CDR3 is TGTGCCAGCAGTTACCTGGGACTAGGCGAGCAGTACTTC. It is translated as CASSYLGLGEQYF.

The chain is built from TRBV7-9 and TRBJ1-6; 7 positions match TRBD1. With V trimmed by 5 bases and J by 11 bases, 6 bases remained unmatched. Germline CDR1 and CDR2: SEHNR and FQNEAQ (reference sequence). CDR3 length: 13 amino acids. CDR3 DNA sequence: TGTGCCAGCAGCGATACAGGGGTGCCACCCCTCCACTTT. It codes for CASSDTGVPPLHF.

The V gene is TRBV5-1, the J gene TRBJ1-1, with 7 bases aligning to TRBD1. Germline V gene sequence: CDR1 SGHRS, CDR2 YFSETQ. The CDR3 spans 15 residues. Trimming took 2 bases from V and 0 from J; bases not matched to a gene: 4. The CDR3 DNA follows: TGCGCCAGCAGCTTCCGGACAGGAGTGAACACTGAAGCTTTCTTT. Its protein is CASSFRTGVNTEAFF.

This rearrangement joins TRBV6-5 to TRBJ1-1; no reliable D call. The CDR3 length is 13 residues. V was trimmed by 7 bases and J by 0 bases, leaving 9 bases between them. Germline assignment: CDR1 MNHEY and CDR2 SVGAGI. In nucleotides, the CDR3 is TGTGCCAGCAACCGTGGGCTGAACACTGAAGCTTTCTTT. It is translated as CASNRGLNTEAFF.

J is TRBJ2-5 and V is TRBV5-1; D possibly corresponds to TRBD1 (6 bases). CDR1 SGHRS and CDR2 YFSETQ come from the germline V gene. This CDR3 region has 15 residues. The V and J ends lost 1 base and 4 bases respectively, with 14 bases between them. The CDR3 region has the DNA TGCGCCAGCAGCTTGAATGTCAACAGGGCAGAGACCCAGTACTTC. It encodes CASSLNVNRAETQYF.

The CDR3 DNA follows: TGTGCCAGCAGTGAAACAGGGAAGAACACTGAAGCTTTCTTT. Protein product: CASSETGKNTEAFF. The chain couples TRBV6-1 to TRBJ1-1; possibly TRBD1 for D (6 bases). This CDR3 region has 14 residues. The germline V gene encodes CDR1 MNHNS and CDR2 SASEGT. V lost 2 bases and J 1 base, leaving 8 bases between the germline ends.

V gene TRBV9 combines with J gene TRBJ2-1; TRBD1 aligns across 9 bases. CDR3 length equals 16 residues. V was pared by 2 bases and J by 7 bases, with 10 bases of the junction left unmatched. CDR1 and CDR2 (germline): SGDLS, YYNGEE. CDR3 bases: TGTGCCAGCAGCGTGAAGACAGGGGGGATTCGGAATGAGCAGTTCTTC. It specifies CASSVKTGGIRNEQFF.

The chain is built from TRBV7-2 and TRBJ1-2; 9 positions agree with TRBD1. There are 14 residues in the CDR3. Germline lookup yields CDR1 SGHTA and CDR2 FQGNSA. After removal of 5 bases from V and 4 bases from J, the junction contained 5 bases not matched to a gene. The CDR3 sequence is CASSAGQGGYGYTF. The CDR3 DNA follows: TGTGCCAGCAGCGCGGGACAGGGCGGCTATGGCTACACCTTC.

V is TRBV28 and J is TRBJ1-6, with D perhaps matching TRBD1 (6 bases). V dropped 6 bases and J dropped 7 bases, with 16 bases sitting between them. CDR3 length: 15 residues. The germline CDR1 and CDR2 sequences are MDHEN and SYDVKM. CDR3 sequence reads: CASRGLGTRNSPLHF. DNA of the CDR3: TGTGCCAGCAGAGGATTAGGGACACGGAATTCACCCCTCCACTTT. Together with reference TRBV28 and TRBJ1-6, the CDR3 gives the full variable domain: DVKVTQSSRYLVKRTGEKVFLECVQDMDHENMFWYRQDPGLGLRLIYFSYDVKMKEKGDIPEGYSVSREKKERFSLILESASTNQTSMYLCASRGLGTRNSPLHFGNGTRLTVT.

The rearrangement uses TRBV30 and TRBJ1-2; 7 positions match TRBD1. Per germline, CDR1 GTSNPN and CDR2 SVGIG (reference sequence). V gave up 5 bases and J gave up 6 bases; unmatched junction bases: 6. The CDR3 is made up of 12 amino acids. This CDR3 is CAWAGQAHGYTF. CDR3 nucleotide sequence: TGTGCCTGGGCTGGACAGGCCCATGGCTACACCTTC.

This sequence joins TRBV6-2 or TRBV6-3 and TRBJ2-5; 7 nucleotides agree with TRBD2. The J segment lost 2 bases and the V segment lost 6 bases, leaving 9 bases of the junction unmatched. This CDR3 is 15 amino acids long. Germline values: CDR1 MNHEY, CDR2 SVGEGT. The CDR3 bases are TGTGCCAGCAGCAATGCCGGGACTATACAAGAGACCCAGTACTTC. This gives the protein CASSNAGTIQETQYF.

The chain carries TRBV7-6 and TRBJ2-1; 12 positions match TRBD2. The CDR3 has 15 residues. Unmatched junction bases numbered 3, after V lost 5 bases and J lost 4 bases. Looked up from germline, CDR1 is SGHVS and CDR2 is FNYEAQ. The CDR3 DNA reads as TGTGCCAGCAGCGAGACTAGCGGGGGATACAATGAGCAGTTCTTC. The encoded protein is CASSETSGGYNEQFF.

The CDR3 DNA reads TGCAGCGTGTCCCCCCAGGTGAACTATGGCTACACCTTC. Residues: CSVSPQVNYGYTF. The J gene is TRBJ1-2, the V gene TRBV29-1; D gene uncertain. The germline V and J ends were trimmed by 6 bases and 2 bases, with 13 bases remaining between them. The CDR3 sequence is 13 residues long. Germline CDR1 SQVTM, CDR2 ANQGSEA.